The source of this T cell receptor (beta chain) is a study of T cell repertoires in cytomegalovirus infection. Study as a whole: TCR beta signatures that were public indicated CMV infection and matching HLA type.

Per germline, CDR1 SGHRS and CDR2 YFSETQ. The V end lost 4 bases, the J end lost 3 bases, and 14 bases lay between the germline ends. This CDR3 is 14 amino acids long. One entry per CDR3 protein results from TCRdb running MiXCR on the reads. The sample includes over 120,000 distinct CDR3 sequences, more than 25% of them seen just once. In its sample, this clonotype was seen a few times. Its specificity is not known. Sequencing was performed on CD8+ T cells from cultured PBMCs, taken from culture after CMV antigen stimulation. This rearrangement joins TRBV5-1 to TRBJ2-7; a possible D gene is TRBD1 (5 bases). The receptor was isolated from a human donor in good health (CMV status not recorded). Some clones in this sample may be carry-over from other donors' samples. CDR3 sequence (DNA): TGCGCCAGCAGCCCAGGGTTGGTTGTCTACGAGCAGTACTTC. Translating gives CASSPGLVVYEQYF.